This T cell receptor (beta chain) was profiled in a study of Graves' ophthalmopathy and Graves' hyperthyroidism. V dropped 3 bases and J dropped 1; count of bases not matched to a gene: 10. The CDR3 extends over 17 amino acids. Germline values: CDR1 SGHVS, CDR2 FQNEAQ. The authors amplified TCR beta CDR3 regions, and they did so from RNA transcripts for repertoire sequencing. The first-round RT-PCR employed HTBI primers together with the Qiagen OneStep RT-PCR kit. A multiplex PCR was then performed as the second round. Using its own MiXCR run on the multiplex PCR reads, TCRdb lists one record per CDR3 protein. Among about half a million distinct CDR3 sequences listed, approximately 15% were seen once. Remarks on this clonotype: Antigen specificity is unknown.

Whole-study findings and limits: The model predicted progression of ophthalmopathy with a sensitivity of 70% to 71%, and its specificity was about 72%.

The chain couples TRBV7-8 to TRBJ2-7; TRBD1 matches at 9 bases. This receptor was identified in a woman in her 30s with Graves' ophthalmopathy. The sequenced sample consisted of blood. Here the CDR3 DNA reads TGTGCCAGCAGCTTGTATACCGGGACAGGGACATCCTACGAGCAGTACTTC. Protein: CASSLYTGTGTSYEQYF. Supplemented by reference TRBV7-8 and TRBJ2-7, the full variable domain reads GAGVSQSPRYKVAKRGQDVALRCDPISGHVSLFWYQQALGQGPEFLTYFQNEAQLDKSGLPSDRFFAERPEGSVSTLKIQRTQQEDSAVYLCASSLYTGTGTSYEQYFGPGTRLTVT.